This record looks at one T cell receptor beta chain sequence and its context. The entry originates in a study of CD8 T cells in Susac syndrome. This CDR3 comprises 11 residues. CDR1 and CDR2 from the germline V gene are MNHEY and SVGAGI. V lost 6 bases, J lost 1 base, and 4 bases lay in between. Random hexamers served to reverse transcribe about 0.45 to 1 ug RNA. The TCR beta CDR3 was amplified by immunoSEQ multiplex PCR across 54 Vbeta, 13 Jbeta. A single record per CDR3 protein comes from TCRdb applying MiXCR to the immunoSEQ multiplex PCR reads. Of 150,000 to 200,000 distinct CDR3 sequences in the sample, around 94% were seen once. Patients with Susac syndrome met diagnostic criteria defined recently for definite or probable disease.

The source material was CD4+ T cells from PBMCs. This clonotype was obtained from a human donor with Susac syndrome. This sequence joins TRBV6-5 and TRBJ2-7; D remains ambiguous. This CDR3 reads CASRTSYEQYF. In nucleotides, the CDR3 is TGTGCCAGCAGGACATCCTACGAGCAGTACTTC.